These 30 T cell receptor beta chains came from one sample sequenced in a study of blood T cells in healthy people across ages (dated by TCRdb to between 2014 and 2016). The library came from 5' RACE. TCRdb names Illumina HiSeq 2500 as the instrument used. A second roughly 6 to 11 cycle PCR used a sample-barcoded 5' primer and a J-beta primer mix. TCRdb applied fastp at Q25 and MiXCR to the public reads, then kept only in-frame beta chains. Rows are unified per CDR3 protein, each entry keeping the most common DNA and genes. The sample table records 1.2 million to 1.5 million distinct CDR3 sequences; approximately 40% of these occur just once. The ten most abundant clones make up under 8% of the sample. Sequencing used blood. Receptor source: a woman aged 18-35 years in good health.

The rearrangement links TRBV27 to TRBJ1-1; D unresolved. V was pared by 6 bases and J by 1 base, with 3 bases between. The CDR3 spans 11 residues. Germline V gene sequence: CDR1 MNHEY, CDR2 SMNVEV (reference sequence). Written as DNA, the CDR3 is TGTGCCAGCAGATGGAACACTGAAGCTTTCTTT. Translating it yields CASRWNTEAFF.

This rearrangement joins TRBV20-1 to TRBJ2-1; D ambiguous. CDR3 length: 11 residues. In germline, CDR1 is DFQATT, CDR2 SNEGSKA (reference sequence). Trimming left V 7 bases short and J 3 bases short, with 7 bases between. CDR3 residues: CSVRIYNEQFF. CDR3 sequence (DNA): TGCAGTGTTCGAATCTACAATGAGCAGTTCTTC.

This clonotype appeared a few times. The chain is built from TRBV7-2 and TRBJ2-3, with 9 bases matching TRBD2. Germline lookup yields CDR1 SGHTA and CDR2 FQGNSA. Germline trimming cut 3 bases from V and 5 bases from J; bases unmatched to any gene: 9. This CDR3 spans 16 amino acids. CDR3 in amino acids: CASSFGGRGIGDTQYF. The CDR3 nucleotides are TGTGCCAGCAGCTTTGGCGGGAGGGGCATAGGAGATACGCAGTATTTT.

This chain links TRBV13 with TRBJ2-1, with D perhaps matching TRBD1 or TRBD2 (5 bases each). This CDR3 comprises 16 residues. Trimming stripped 5 bases from V and 6 bases from J, with 20 bases between. In germline, CDR1 is PRHDT, CDR2 FYEKMQ (reference sequence). The CDR3 DNA reads as TGTGCCAGCAGCCATCCTATGACGGGGCAGCCCAATGAGCAGTTCTTC. It is translated as CASSHPMTGQPNEQFF.

The chain is built from TRBV20-1 and TRBJ1-1, with D possibly matching TRBD1 (5 bases). Germline values: CDR1 DFQATT, CDR2 SNEGSKA (reference sequence). The V end lost 6 bases, the J end lost 5 bases, and 16 bases lay between the germline ends. The CDR3 runs 13 residues. The CDR3 spells CSAAQTEQTEAFF. The CDR3 bases are TGCAGTGCCGCGCAGACAGAACAGACTGAAGCTTTCTTT.

The chain is built from TRBV28 and TRBJ2-7, with 10 nucleotides matching TRBD1. The CDR3 covers 14 residues. CDR1 MDHEN and CDR2 SYDVKM come from the germline V gene. The ends lost 6 bases at V and 6 bases at J; junction bases unmatched: 8. Here the CDR3 reads CASRGGTGAVEQYF. The CDR3 DNA reads as TGTGCCAGCAGGGGCGGGACAGGGGCGGTCGAGCAGTACTTC.

V gene TRBV14 combines with J gene TRBJ2-1, with 7 bases fitting TRBD2. This CDR3 contains 13 residues. J was trimmed by 13 bases and V by 8 bases; bases with no gene match: 14. Germline values: CDR1 SGHDN, CDR2 FVKESK. CDR3 DNA sequence: TGTGCCAGCGGCGGATATCTGCGGGAGACCCAGTTCTTC. Translated: CASGGYLRETQFF.

This clonotype was recorded a few times. The genes are TRBV3-1 and TRBJ2-5, with D possibly TRBD2 on 6 matching bases. Per germline, CDR1 LGHDT and CDR2 YNNKEL (reference sequence). The V and J ends lost 8 bases and 1 base respectively, with 11 bases between them. This CDR3 region has 13 residues. CDR3 coding DNA: TGTGCCAGCGGGAGGCCAGCCCAAGAGACCCAGTACTTC. It encodes CASGRPAQETQYF.

The chain is built from TRBV2 and TRBJ2-7; the D is unclear. V lost 3 bases and J lost 0, with 15 bases in between. The germline CDR1 and CDR2 sequences are SNHLY and FYNNEI. The CDR3 totals 16 residues. In nucleotides, the CDR3 is TGTGCCAGCAGTGATTCAGCCGAGCTAAGCTCCTACGAGCAGTACTTC. Translated: CASSDSAELSSYEQYF.

The chain is built from TRBV11-2 and TRBJ2-7, with TRBD2 matching 10 bases. The germline CDR1 and CDR2 sequences are SGHAT and FQNNGV. The CDR3 consists of 17 residues. V dropped 4 bases and J dropped 7; count of bases not matched to a gene: 16. The CDR3 coding sequence is TGTGCCAGCAGCTCGAAAACTAGCGGGACCCCCTACAATGAGCAGTACTTC. Its translation is CASSSKTSGTPYNEQYF. The full variable domain, completed using reference TRBV11-2 and TRBJ2-7, is EAGVAQSPRYKIIEKRQSVAFWCNPISGHATLYWYQQILGQGPKLLIQFQNNGVVDDSQLPKDRFSAERLKGVDSTLKIQPAKLEDSAVYLCASSSKTSGTPYNEQYFGPGTRLTVT.

The chain employs TRBV6-1 and TRBJ2-1; no reliable D call. V was shortened by 2 bases and J by 9 bases, with 5 bases between the two germline ends. The CDR3 sequence is 11 residues long. The germline V gene has CDR1 MNHNS and CDR2 SASEGT. CDR3 sequence reads: CASSESAEQFF. CDR3 in DNA: TGTGCCAGCAGTGAATCCGCTGAGCAGTTCTTC.

V gene TRBV7-6 combines with J gene TRBJ2-1; 9 bases match TRBD1. Unmatched junction bases numbered 4, after V lost 8 bases and J lost 5 bases. Germline V lookup: CDR1 SGHVS, CDR2 FNYEAQ. There are 13 residues in the CDR3. The CDR3 DNA reads TGTGCCAGCGGGGACAGGGTGGACAATGAGCAGTTCTTC. This encodes CASGDRVDNEQFF.

This chain links TRBV27 with TRBJ2-5; tentative D call: TRBD2 (6 bases). The J call is doubtful: the DNA matches TRBJ2-7 better. Per the germline V gene, CDR1 is MNHEY and CDR2 is SMNVEV (reference sequence). The CDR3 loop spans 14 amino acids. CDR3 DNA sequence: TGTGCCAGCAGAGAGGAGGACTACTCCTACGAGCAGTACTTC. This encodes CASREEDYSYEQYF.

V gene TRBV16 combines with J gene TRBJ1-1; weak D call: TRBD1 (5 bases). The CDR3 loop spans 13 amino acids. Per germline, CDR1 KGHSY and CDR2 FQNENV. V lost 4 bases and J lost 5, with 11 bases in between. CDR3 sequence: CASSPRRETEAFF. The CDR3 region has the DNA TGTGCCAGCAGCCCGCGCAGGGAAACTGAAGCTTTCTTT.

The rearrangement uses TRBV4-2 and TRBJ2-7; the D is unclear. CDR1 and CDR2 (germline): LGHNA, YNFKEQ. V gave up 3 bases and J gave up 2 bases, with 17 bases separating them. This CDR3 is built from 16 residues. CDR3 loop: CASSQKDGPSAYEQYF. DNA of the CDR3: TGTGCCAGCAGCCAGAAGGACGGCCCTTCAGCCTACGAGCAGTACTTC.

Turning to this clonotype: An end of the junction does not agree with germline; a read error may underlie this. This chain connects TRBV9 to TRBJ2-5, with 9 bases lining up with TRBD2. Per germline, CDR1 SGDLS and CDR2 YYNGEE. This CDR3 region has 17 residues. CDR3 loop: CASSERGASGMGETLYF. CDR3 sequence (DNA): TGTGCCAGCAGCGAGAGAGGGGCTAGCGGGATGGGGGAGACCCTGTACTTC.

This clonotype came up a few times. The V and J genes are TRBV6-2 or TRBV6-3 and TRBJ2-6; D not certain. CDR1 is MNHEY and CDR2 is SVGEGT in the germline V gene. The CDR3 runs 13 residues. V was trimmed by 11 bases and J by 0 bases, leaving 8 bases between them. DNA of the CDR3: TGTGCCGGTGGGCCCTCTGGGGCCAACGTCCTGACTTTC. Its protein is CAGGPSGANVLTF.

Regarding this clonotype: This may be a read error: a much more frequent sequence differs by one nucleotide. This rearrangement joins TRBV29-1 to TRBJ2-1; D not certain. The ends were cut back, 7 bases at V and 10 bases at J, with 17 bases in the middle. The germline gives CDR1 SQVTM, CDR2 ANQGSEA. CDR3 length: 12 amino acids. Here the CDR3 DNA reads TGCAGCGCCAGACAAACCTCCTACGAGCAGTTCTTC. As protein: CSARQTSYEQFF.

In this sample, this clonotype turned up a few times. The genes are TRBV27 and TRBJ2-2; 8 nucleotides agree with TRBD2. Per the germline V gene, CDR1 is MNHEY and CDR2 is SMNVEV (reference sequence). With V trimmed by 3 bases and J by 8 bases, 8 bases remained unmatched. The CDR3 contains 15 residues. The CDR3 sequence is CASSLGGLGSGELFF. CDR3 nucleotides: TGTGCCAGCAGTTTGGGGGGACTAGGGTCTGGGGAGCTGTTTTTT.

The chain joins TRBV9 to TRBJ1-2, with a possible D match to TRBD1 (5 bases). CDR1 and CDR2 from the germline V gene are SGDLS and YYNGEE. Deletions cut 2 bases from V and 0 bases from J, with 11 bases between. This CDR3 is 15 amino acids long. CDR3 in DNA: TGTGCCAGCAGCGTCTCACCAGGGACTAACTATGGCTACACCTTC. Its protein is CASSVSPGTNYGYTF.

In its sample, this clonotype was seen a few times. The V call is TRBV20-1, the J call TRBJ2-7, with D possibly matching TRBD2 (6 bases). Germline loops: CDR1 DFQATT, CDR2 SNEGSKA (reference sequence). CDR3 length: 13 amino acids. Trimming removed 3 bases from V and 2 bases from J, with 11 bases in between. Here the CDR3 reads CSASPGGTYEQYF. The CDR3 region has the DNA TGCAGTGCTAGTCCTGGCGGGACCTACGAGCAGTACTTC.

CDR3 loop: CASSVQGPTEAFF. The CDR3 nucleotides are TGCGCCAGCAGCGTACAGGGTCCCACTGAAGCTTTCTTT. The chain links TRBV5-1 to TRBJ1-1, with D maybe TRBD1 (6 bases). Germline loops: CDR1 SGHRS, CDR2 YFSETQ. This CDR3 has 13 amino acids. V lost 4 bases and J 4 bases, leaving 11 bases between the germline ends.

Points on this clonotype: A much larger clone lies a single base off, so this may be a read error. The rearrangement links TRBV29-1 to TRBJ2-5; D assignment may be TRBD1 or TRBD2 (5 bases each). This CDR3 comprises 14 residues. In germline, CDR1 is SQVTM, CDR2 ANQGSEA. The CDR3, as DNA: TGCAGCGTTGGTAACCGGGACGGTATCTACGAGCAGCACTTC. Its translation: CSVGNRDGIYEQHF.

This clonotype was detected only a few times. This chain uses TRBV28 with TRBJ2-7; TRBD1 might be the D (5 bases). The CDR3 is 16 residues long. Looked up from germline, CDR1 is MDHEN and CDR2 is SYDVKM. The V end lost 6 bases, the J end lost 0 bases, and 18 bases lay between the germline ends. CDR3 bases: TGTGCCAGCAGCCCCGAAGGGGCAGGGTCCTCCTACGAGCAGTACTTC. As protein: CASSPEGAGSSYEQYF. Variable domain in full (rest from reference TRBV28 and TRBJ2-7): DVKVTQSSRYLVKRTGEKVFLECVQDMDHENMFWYRQDPGLGLRLIYFSYDVKMKEKGDIPEGYSVSREKKERFSLILESASTNQTSMYLCASSPEGAGSSYEQYFGPGTRLTVT.

In this sample, this clonotype turned up a few times. This chain links TRBV6-5 with TRBJ2-3; no clear D gene. This CDR3 is built from 11 residues. V lost 10 bases, J lost 5 bases, and 10 bases lay in between. CDR1 is MNHEY and CDR2 is SVGAGI in the germline V gene. Here the CDR3 reads CATRVRDTQYF. In DNA form, the CDR3 reads TGTGCCACCCGGGTGAGAGATACGCAGTATTTT.

CDR3 region: CASTLAGAFNEQYF. The CDR3 DNA follows: TGTGCCAGCACACTAGCGGGAGCTTTCAATGAGCAGTACTTC. The V call is TRBV6-1, the J call TRBJ2-5, with 11 bases matching TRBD2. V dropped 7 bases and J dropped 11; count of bases not matched to a gene: 12. The V gene's germline CDR1 is MNHNS and CDR2 SASEGT. There are 14 residues in the CDR3.

This chain joins TRBV5-1 and TRBJ2-7; D gene uncertain. CDR1 is SGHRS and CDR2 is YFSETQ in the germline V gene. The CDR3 loop spans 15 amino acids. Trimming removed 0 bases at V and 5 bases at J, with 15 bases between. The CDR3 sequence: CASSLGGSPPDEQYF. In DNA, the CDR3 is TGCGCCAGCAGCTTGGGAGGTTCGCCCCCGGACGAGCAGTACTTC.

This clonotype was seen repeatedly, ten times or more. V and J are TRBV6-2 or TRBV6-3 and TRBJ1-1, with D unresolved. V lost 4 bases, J lost 7 bases, and 7 bases lay in between. CDR1 and CDR2 from the germline V gene are MNHEY and SVGEGT. CDR3 length equals 11 residues. CDR3 bases: TGTGCCAGCAGTTTGGGCGTTGAAGCTTTCTTT. Encoded protein: CASSLGVEAFF.

Here the CDR3 DNA reads TGTGCCAGCAGCGTCGGACTAGCGGGGGGGTATGAGCAGTTCTTC. Translating gives CASSVGLAGGYEQFF. The chain combines TRBV9 with TRBJ2-1, with 15 bases aligning to TRBD2. CDR3 length equals 15 residues. Trimming took 2 bases from V and 8 from J; bases not matched to a gene: 2. The V gene's germline CDR1 is SGDLS and CDR2 YYNGEE.

The rearrangement uses TRBV10-3 and TRBJ2-5; 11 bases line up with TRBD1. The ends lost 5 bases at V and 11 bases at J; junction bases unmatched: 16. The CDR3 covers 16 residues. Germline-derived CDR1 and CDR2 are ENHRY and SYGVKD. This CDR3 reads CAISQRTGGADNEQYF. DNA for the CDR3: TGTGCCATCAGTCAGCGGACAGGGGGCGCGGATAATGAGCAGTACTTC.